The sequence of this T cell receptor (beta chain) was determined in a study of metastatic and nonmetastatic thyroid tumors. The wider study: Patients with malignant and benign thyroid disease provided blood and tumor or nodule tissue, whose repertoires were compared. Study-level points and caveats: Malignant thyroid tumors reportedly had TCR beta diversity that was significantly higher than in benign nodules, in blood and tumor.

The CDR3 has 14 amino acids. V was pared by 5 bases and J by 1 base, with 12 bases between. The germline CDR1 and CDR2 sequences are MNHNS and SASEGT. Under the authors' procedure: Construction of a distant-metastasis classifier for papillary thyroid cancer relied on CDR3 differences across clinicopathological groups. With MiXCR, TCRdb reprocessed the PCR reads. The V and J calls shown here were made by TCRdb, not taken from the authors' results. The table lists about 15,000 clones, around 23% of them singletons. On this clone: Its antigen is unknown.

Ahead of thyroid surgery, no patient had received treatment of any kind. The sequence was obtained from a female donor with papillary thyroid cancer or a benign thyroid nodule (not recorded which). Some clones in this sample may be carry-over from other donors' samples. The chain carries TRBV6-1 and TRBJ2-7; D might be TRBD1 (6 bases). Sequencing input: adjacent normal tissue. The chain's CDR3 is CASSTGSPSYEQYF. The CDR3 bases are TGTGCCAGCAGTACAGGGTCACCATCCTACGAGCAGTACTTC.